This entry lists 27 T cell receptor beta chains sequenced from one sample in a study of T-cell reconstitution after alpha-beta-depleted transplantation in children. The TCRbeta library incorporated unique molecular identifiers. TCRdb redid the calling of the PCR reads with MiXCR, one entry per CDR3 protein. This sample has some 120,000 distinct CDR3 sequences, with about a tenth found just once. The input for sequencing was PBMCs, taken before TCRalphabeta/CD19-depleted stem cell transplant. Source of these receptors: a boy younger than 10 with acute lymphoblastic leukemia, due to receive a stem cell transplant.

Details on this clonotype: A single base separates this from a much larger clone, so it may be a read error. J is TRBJ2-4 and V is TRBV5-1, with 11 nucleotides matching TRBD2. Germline values: CDR1 SGHRS, CDR2 YFSETQ. This CDR3 has 17 amino acids. The CDR3 nucleotides are TGCGCCATCAGCTTGGCCGGGACTAGCGGACCCAAAAACATTCAGTACTTC. This translates into CAISLAGTSGPKNIQYF. Full variable domain (remainder filled in from reference TRBV5-1 and TRBJ2-4): KAGVTQTPRYLIKTRGQQVTLSCSPISGHRSVSWYQQTPGQGLQFLFEYFSETQRNKGNFPGRFSGRQFSNSRSEMNVSTLELGDSALYLCAISLAGTSGPKNIQYFGAGTRLSVL.

This clonotype was recorded a few times. The chain couples TRBV5-1 to TRBJ1-1, with TRBD1 identical over 8 bases. The CDR3 length is 15 residues. The V and J ends lost 0 bases and 6 bases, in that order; junction bases with no gene match: 7. CDR1 is SGHRS, CDR2 YFSETQ, per germline. CDR3 region: CASSLAGQGAAEAFF. The CDR3 bases are TGCGCCAGCAGCTTGGCTGGGCAGGGGGCCGCTGAAGCTTTCTTT.

The V gene is TRBV9, the J gene TRBJ2-7, with D possibly being TRBD2 (6 bases). Trimming shortened V by 4 bases and J by 0 bases, and 17 bases separated the two germline ends. Germline CDR1 reads SGDLS; CDR2 reads YYNGEE. The CDR3 is 16 residues long. The CDR3 loop reads CASSTPTATSSYEQYF. The CDR3 nucleotides read TGTGCCAGCAGCACACCAACGGCGACTAGCTCCTACGAGCAGTACTTC. Drawing the rest from reference TRBV9 and TRBJ2-7, the complete variable domain is DSGVTQTPKHLITATGQRVTLRCSPRSGDLSVYWYQQSLDQGLQFLIQYYNGEERAKGNILERFSAQQFPDLHSELNLSSLELGDSALYFCASSTPTATSSYEQYFGPGTRLTVT.

As to this clonotype: A junction end diverges from the germline sequence, so it may reflect a read error. The CDR3 region is CAISTHPGRRLDTDTQYF. The CDR3 DNA reads TGTGCCATCAGTACTCACCCGGGACGGCGTTTGGACACAGATACGCAGTATTTT. The rearrangement uses TRBV12-3 or TRBV12-4 and TRBJ2-3; the D call may be TRBD1 or TRBD2 (5 bases each). The CDR3 runs to 18 residues.

This clonotype was recorded many times. The CDR3 here is CASSLALGEGYTF. The CDR3 region has the DNA TGCGCCAGCAGCTTGGCCTTGGGGGAAGGCTACACCTTC. The chain employs TRBV5-1 and TRBJ1-2; D is possibly TRBD1 (5 bases). From germline, CDR1 is SGHRS and CDR2 YFSETQ. Trimming removed 0 bases at V and 8 bases at J, with 11 bases between. The length of the CDR3 is 13 residues.

This clonotype came up many times. The chain uses TRBV20-1 and TRBJ1-2, with 7 bases aligning to TRBD1. The V gene's germline CDR1 is DFQATT and CDR2 SNEGSKA (reference sequence). CDR3 length equals 16 residues. Unmatched junction bases numbered 19, after V lost 6 bases and J lost 6 bases. The chain's CDR3 is CSAWLTGAFPDDGYTF. CDR3 sequence (DNA): TGCAGTGCCTGGCTCACAGGGGCATTCCCGGACGATGGCTACACCTTC.

CDR3 region: CASSLVGGLDYGYTF. The CDR3 DNA reads TGTGCCAGCAGCTTGGTTGGGGGGCTTGACTATGGCTACACCTTC. V and J are TRBV5-5 and TRBJ1-2; possible D gene TRBD1, 6 bases. Germline V gene sequence: CDR1 SGHKS, CDR2 YYEKEE (reference sequence). With 0 bases removed from V and 3 bases from J, the gap between germline ends came to 12 bases. CDR3 length: 15 residues.

This clonotype was observed many times. This chain uses TRBV7-9 with TRBJ1-1, with a possible D match to TRBD1 (5 bases). Trimming removed 3 bases from V and 5 bases from J, with 10 bases in between. Germline lookup yields CDR1 SEHNR and CDR2 FQNEAQ (reference sequence). The CDR3 is 13 amino acids. CDR3 DNA sequence: TGTGCCAGCAGCTTCGGAGGGGTGACTGAAGCTTTCTTT. Residues: CASSFGGVTEAFF.

The table lists this clonotype with a few counts. The chain is built from TRBV27 and TRBJ2-6, with D tentatively TRBD1 (5 bases). Germline V CDR1 and CDR2: MNHEY, SMNVEV (reference sequence). The CDR3 consists of 18 residues. The V gene lost 4 bases and the J gene lost 0 bases, with 16 bases spanning the gap. The CDR3 protein is CASSSWTTGASGANVLTF. CDR3 DNA: TGTGCCAGCAGTTCCTGGACCACTGGGGCCTCTGGGGCCAACGTCCTGACTTTC.

This clonotype was found a few times. The chain joins TRBV12-3 or TRBV12-4 to TRBJ2-7; maybe TRBD2 (5 bases). V gave up 2 bases and J gave up 6 bases, with 11 bases separating them. The CDR3 runs to 13 residues. CDR3 bases: TGTGCCAGCAGTTTAACGAGGGTCGGCGAGCAGTACTTC. Its translation: CASSLTRVGEQYF.

This clonotype has more than one count but fewer than ten. The V gene is TRBV10-3, the J gene TRBJ2-7; 8 bases are shared with TRBD2. V shed 2 bases and J 2 bases; nucleotides not matched to a gene: 8. The CDR3 is 16 amino acids. CDR1 and CDR2 (germline): ENHRY, SYGVKD. The CDR3 DNA sequence: TGTGCCATCAGTGAGATTAGCGGGAACCCGACCTACGAGCAGTACTTC. Protein product: CAISEISGNPTYEQYF.

The chain is built from TRBV27 and TRBJ1-5, with D perhaps TRBD1 (6 bases). Between the trimmed V and J ends, which lost 5 bases and 7 bases, there was a span of 9 bases. Germline-derived CDR1 and CDR2 are MNHEY and SMNVEV (reference sequence). The CDR3 sequence is 12 residues long. CDR3 nucleotides: TGTGCCAGCAGTCTCACAGGGCAGCCCCAGCATTTT. Encoded protein: CASSLTGQPQHF.

This clonotype was detected a few times. V is TRBV6-1 and J is TRBJ2-5, with D possibly being TRBD1 (6 bases). V was clipped by 11 bases and J by 4 bases, with 20 bases between them. The germline gives CDR1 MNHNS, CDR2 SASEGT. This CDR3 region has 14 residues. The CDR3 spells CAAGAWEIGETQYF. The DNA of the CDR3 is TGTGCCGCAGGGGCCTGGGAGATTGGAGAGACCCAGTACTTC.

The rearrangement links TRBV25-1 to TRBJ2-3; D may correspond to TRBD1 or TRBD2 (5 bases each). V was trimmed by 1 base and J by 1 base, leaving 15 bases between them. Germline CDR1 MGHDK, CDR2 SYGVNS. This CDR3 spans 17 amino acids. CDR3 amino acids: CASSELIGDRGTDTQYF. The CDR3 nucleotides are TGTGCCAGCAGTGAATTAATCGGGGACCGAGGCACAGATACGCAGTATTTT.

At least ten counts were recorded for this clonotype. This chain connects TRBV20-1 to TRBJ2-1; tentative D call: TRBD2 (5 bases). V was shortened by 0 bases and J by 8 bases, with 11 bases between the two germline ends. The CDR3 runs 13 residues. Germline V gives CDR1 DFQATT, CDR2 SNEGSKA (reference sequence). The CDR3 DNA sequence: TGCAGTGCTAGAGATTGGGAGAACTATGAGCAGTTCTTC. Its translation is CSARDWENYEQFF.

This chain uses TRBV11-2 with TRBJ2-7; tentatively, D is TRBD2 (6 bases). The CDR3 length is 14 residues. V was shortened by 5 bases and J by 2 bases, with 13 bases between the two germline ends. Germline-derived CDR1 and CDR2 are SGHAT and FQNNGV. CDR3 bases: TGTGCCAGCAGCCGAGGGGACTCCACCTACGAGCAGTACTTC. This encodes CASSRGDSTYEQYF.

The gene calls are TRBV7-9 and TRBJ2-2, with no clear D. CDR1 is SEHNR and CDR2 is FQNEAQ in the germline V gene (reference sequence). This CDR3 has 15 residues. V was pared by 5 bases and J by 0 bases, with 10 bases between. CDR3 protein: CASSLSVANTGELFF. CDR3 nucleotide sequence: TGTGCCAGCAGCCTGAGCGTGGCGAACACCGGGGAGCTGTTTTTT.

Many counts were recorded for this clonotype. This chain joins TRBV12-3 or TRBV12-4 and TRBJ2-3, with TRBD2 matching over 8 bases. This CDR3 is 19 amino acids long. Unmatched junction bases numbered 14, after V lost 0 bases and J lost 3 bases. In DNA, the CDR3 is TGTGCCAGCAGTTTAGCGGGATCTCGCGGACTAGCTGGGACAGATACGCAGTATTTT. Translation: CASSLAGSRGLAGTDTQYF.

This clonotype was counted many times. CDR3 nucleotide sequence: TGCAGTGCTAGTTTGGATGGAGCGGGAGAGGCGCGGTTCTTC. It codes for CSASLDGAGEARFF. This sequence joins TRBV20-1 and TRBJ2-1; 8 nucleotides match TRBD2. The CDR3 consists of 14 residues. V gave up 3 bases and J gave up 15 bases; unmatched junction bases: 16. CDR1 DFQATT and CDR2 SNEGSKA come from the germline V gene (reference sequence).

This clonotype was detected only a few times. The chain combines TRBV19 with TRBJ2-2; D remains ambiguous. From germline, CDR1 is LNHDA and CDR2 SQIVND (reference sequence). V was cut by 5 bases and J by 0 bases, with 7 bases left in between. This CDR3 is 14 amino acids long. The CDR3 DNA follows: TGTGCCAGTAGTGTAGGGTCGAACACCGGGGAGCTGTTTTTT. Translating gives CASSVGSNTGELFF.

Only a few counts were recorded for this clonotype. The chain joins TRBV7-8 to TRBJ1-5; no definite D call. Germline V gene sequence: CDR1 SGHVS, CDR2 FQNEAQ. V lost 0 bases, J lost 3 bases, and 6 bases lay in between. The CDR3 sequence is 14 residues long. The CDR3: CASSLAGYNQPQHF. The CDR3 nucleotides read TGTGCCAGCAGCTTAGCGGGTTACAATCAGCCCCAGCATTTT.

J is TRBJ2-7 and V is TRBV3-1; 8 bases fit TRBD1. The CDR3 loop spans 15 amino acids. With 4 bases clipped from V and 4 bases from J, the junction kept 9 bases outside the gene matches. Germline loops: CDR1 LGHDT, CDR2 YNNKEL (reference sequence). DNA of the CDR3: TGTGCCAGCAGCCCAGACGACAGGGGTGGTTACGAGCAGTACTTC. Translating gives CASSPDDRGGYEQYF.

The chain recombines TRBV28 with TRBJ2-1; D is possibly TRBD1 or TRBD2 (5 bases each). Germline V lookup: CDR1 MDHEN, CDR2 SYDVKM. V gave up 10 bases and J gave up 5 bases, with 30 bases separating them. This CDR3 comprises 18 residues. The DNA for the CDR3 is TGTGCCACCAGACAGCTAGGAGGATTTCAGGCGCCTAACAATGAGCAGTTCTTC. It specifies CATRQLGGFQAPNNEQFF. The whole variable domain, remainder taken from reference TRBV28 and TRBJ2-1, is DVKVTQSSRYLVKRTGEKVFLECVQDMDHENMFWYRQDPGLGLRLIYFSYDVKMKEKGDIPEGYSVSREKKERFSLILESASTNQTSMYLCATRQLGGFQAPNNEQFFGPGTRLTVL.

This clonotype was counted a few times. J is TRBJ1-4 and V is TRBV7-9; D unclear. CDR1 is SEHNR and CDR2 is FQNEAQ in the germline V gene (reference sequence). V was pared by 1 base and J by 0 bases, with 9 bases between. This CDR3 spans 16 amino acids. CDR3 DNA sequence: TGTGCCAGCAGCTTAGTCTCGTCTGCAACTAATGAAAAACTGTTTTTT. It encodes CASSLVSSATNEKLFF.

This clonotype turned up a few times. The genes are TRBV29-1 and TRBJ2-3, with D maybe TRBD2 (6 bases). Germline V CDR1 and CDR2: SQVTM, ANQGSEA. Deletions cut 0 bases from V and 2 bases from J, with 18 bases between. The CDR3 sequence is 17 residues long. Here the CDR3 reads CSVEDLRRVSNTDTQYF. CDR3 DNA sequence: TGCAGCGTTGAAGATCTTAGGAGGGTATCGAACACAGATACGCAGTATTTT.

Comments on this clonotype: This may arise from a read error, as a much more abundant clone is one base away. The chain carries TRBV29-1 and TRBJ1-1; no definite D call. Germline lookup yields CDR1 SQVTM and CDR2 ANQGSEA. The CDR3 length is 15 residues. In DNA, the CDR3 is TGCAGCGTTGAACTGGTCGGAGCCATGAACGCTGAAGCTTTCTTT. Protein sequence: CSVELVGAMNAEAFF.

The gene calls are TRBV3-1 and TRBJ2-2; D gene ambiguous. The V and J ends lost 1 base and 7 bases respectively, with 7 bases between them. The CDR3 has 13 residues. The V gene's germline CDR1 is LGHDT and CDR2 YNNKEL (reference sequence). The CDR3 nucleotides are TGTGCCAGCAGCCAAGTATCTAGCGGGGAGCTGTTTTTT. It translates to CASSQVSSGELFF. Together with reference TRBV3-1 and TRBJ2-2, the CDR3 gives the full variable domain: DTAVSQTPKYLVTQMGNDKSIKCEQNLGHDTMYWYKQDSKKFLKIMFSYNNKELIINETVPNRFSPKSPDKAHLNLHINSLELGDSAVYFCASSQVSSGELFFGEGSRLTVL.